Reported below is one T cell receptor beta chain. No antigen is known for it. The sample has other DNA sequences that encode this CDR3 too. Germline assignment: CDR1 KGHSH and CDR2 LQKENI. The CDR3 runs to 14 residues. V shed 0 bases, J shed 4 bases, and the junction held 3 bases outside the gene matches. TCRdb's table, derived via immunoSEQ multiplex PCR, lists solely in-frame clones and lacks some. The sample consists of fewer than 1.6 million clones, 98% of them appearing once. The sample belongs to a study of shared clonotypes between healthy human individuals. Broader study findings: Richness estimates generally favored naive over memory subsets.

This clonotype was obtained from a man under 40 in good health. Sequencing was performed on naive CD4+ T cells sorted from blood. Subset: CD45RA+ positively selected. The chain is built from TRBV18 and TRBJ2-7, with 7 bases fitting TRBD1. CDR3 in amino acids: CASSPPGQIYEQYF. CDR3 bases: TGTGCCAGCTCACCACCGGGACAGATTTACGAGCAGTACTTC.